This paragraph reports one TCR beta chain. Its target antigen remains unknown. No base quality information exists; no much larger clone differs at one position. CDR1 and CDR2 are drawn from the germline V gene (reference sequence): SEHNR, FQNEAQ. V is clipped by 4 bases and J by 10 bases, and the sequence between their germline boundaries is 17 bases long. The CDR3 contains 15 residues, cysteine and phenylalanine counted. The DNA shown is the 45-base CDR3, in frame from base 1. TRB sequencing was run on genomic DNA with either the immunoSEQ assay at survey resolution or the hsTCRB kit. Per the source publication's procedure: The immunoSEQ software handled the initial read processing, while the LymphoSeq R package was used for the repertoire analyses. Clonality was computed as 1 minus normalized Shannon entropy; Gini coefficient was also calculated for each TRB dataset. Phenotypes of unsorted samples were inferred by mapping TRB sequences from sorted subsets of the recipient or donor onto the same recipient's unsorted samples. The source is immuneACCESS, and TCRdb retained only in-frame sequences with V and J called. Part of the clones is not carried over; for the studies checked, unresolved V genes explain less than half of this, and the remainder is unexplained. D and trimming were read from the DNA, whereas the V and J calls and clone size are those reported in that table. The sample table holds about 15,000 clones, of which about four fifths were seen once. 0.75% to 1% of the sample goes to the ten largest clones.

This sample stems from a study of T cells after posttransplantation cyclophosphamide (dated by TCRdb to about 2016). With respect to the entire study: The study tracked T cell repertoire reconstitution by TRB sequencing after myeloablative bone marrow transplantation using posttransplantation cyclophosphamide as GVHD prophylaxis. Public TRB sequences were searched against a database of over 3,600 sequences associated with responses to pathogens, tumor antigens, self-antigens and alloantigens. Samples from a few dozen PTCy-treated patients, along with samples from roughly 15 of their related bone marrow donors, underwent antigen receptor sequencing. In 3 patients, TRB sequencing was also performed on up to about 3 more blood samples taken 2 to 5.2 years after transplant, and in several patients, pretransplant blood was also TRB-sequenced. Because TRA and TRB clonality were tightly correlated in fewer than 10 samples, subsequent TCR analyses were focused on TRB only. TRB sequencing was performed on blood from all 35 or so PTCy patients with 1-year posttransplant specimens. The research as a whole found: Across 35 to 55 patients, TRB clonality was highly associated with recipient CMV seropositivity and CMV reactivation, and diversity in PTCy patients was similar to diversity in CNI/methotrexate controls. The TRB repertoires of T cells infiltrating skin or the GI tract showed only limited overlap with the TRB repertoires found in blood. Donor-recipient similarity was low at 1-2 months but increased during the first year, and donor CD8+ memory clones often dominated later blood repertoires.

On the day of marrow donation, related bone marrow donors gave peripheral blood samples. Peripheral blood and bone marrow mononuclear cells were isolated by Ficoll-Hypaque density centrifugation and cryopreserved. CD4+ and CD8+ T cells, including naive and memory subsets, were sorted by FACS on a FACSAria II. The receptor chain draws on TRBV7-9 and TRBJ1-6, with the D segment identity uncertain. The TCR comes from a man aged 50 to 60 in good health, CMV-negative, and a related stem cell transplant donor. Sequencing was performed on memory CD4+ T cells sorted from PBMCs. The CDR3 corresponds to CASSSANTAESPLHF. The sequence in DNA is TGTGCCAGCAGCTCAGCGAATACGGCGGAGTCACCCCTCCACTTT.